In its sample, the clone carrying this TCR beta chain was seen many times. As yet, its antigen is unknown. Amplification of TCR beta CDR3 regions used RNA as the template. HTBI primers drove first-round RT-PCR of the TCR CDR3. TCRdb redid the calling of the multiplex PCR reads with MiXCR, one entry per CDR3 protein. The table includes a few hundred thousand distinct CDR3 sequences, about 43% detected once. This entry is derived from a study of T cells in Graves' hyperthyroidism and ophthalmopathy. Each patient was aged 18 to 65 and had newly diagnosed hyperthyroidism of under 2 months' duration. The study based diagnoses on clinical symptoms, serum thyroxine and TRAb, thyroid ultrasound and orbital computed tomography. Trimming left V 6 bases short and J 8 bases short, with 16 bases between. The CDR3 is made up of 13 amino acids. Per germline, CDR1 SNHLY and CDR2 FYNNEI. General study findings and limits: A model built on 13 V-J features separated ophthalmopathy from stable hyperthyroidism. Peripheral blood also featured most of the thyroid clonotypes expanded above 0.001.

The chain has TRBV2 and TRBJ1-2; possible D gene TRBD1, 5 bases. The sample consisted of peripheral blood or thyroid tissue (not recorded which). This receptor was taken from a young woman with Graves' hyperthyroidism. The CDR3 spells CASRDSGMRGYTF. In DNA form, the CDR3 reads TGTGCCAGCAGAGACTCAGGGATGAGGGGCTACACCTTC. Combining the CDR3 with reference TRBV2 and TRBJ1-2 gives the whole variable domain EPEVTQTPSHQVTQMGQEVILRCVPISNHLYFYWYRQILGQKVEFLVSFYNNEISEKSEIFDDQFSVERPDGSNFTLKIRSTKLEDSAMYFCASRDSGMRGYTFGSGTRLTVV.